These 30 T cell receptor beta chains share one sample of origin, sequenced in a study of T cell responses to AZD1222 COVID-19 vaccine. Profiling relied on immunoSEQ multiplex PCR, and the TCRdb table lists in-frame clones only, not all of them. The sample lists over 130,000 clones, 94% occurring once. Sequencing was performed on peripheral blood, taken on day 0 of AZD1222 vaccination. These TCRs come from an adult in good health.

The rearrangement uses TRBV7-2 and TRBJ1-4; D not certain. From germline, CDR1 is SGHTA and CDR2 FQGNSA. Trimming removed 2 bases at V and 4 bases at J, with 8 bases between. CDR3 size: 14 residues. The CDR3: CASSLQIYNEKLFF. CDR3 nucleotide sequence: TGTGCCAGCAGCTTACAGATCTATAATGAAAAACTGTTTTTT. Filled out from reference TRBV7-2 and TRBJ1-4, the complete variable domain reads GAGVSQSPSNKVTEKGKDVELRCDPISGHTALYWYRQSLGQGLEFLIYFQGNSAPDKSGLPSDRFSAERTGGSVSTLTIQRTQQEDSAVYLCASSLQIYNEKLFFGSGTQLSVL.

The genes are TRBV19 and TRBJ1-1; 7 bases fit TRBD1. Germline CDR1 and CDR2: LNHDA and SQIVND (reference sequence). The CDR3 loop spans 15 amino acids. Trimming took 7 bases from V and 5 from J; bases not matched to a gene: 13. This CDR3 is CASKGGAGWNTEAFF. The CDR3 region has the DNA TGTGCCAGTAAAGGGGGCGCGGGATGGAATACTGAAGCTTTCTTT.

The chain has TRBV19 and TRBJ1-2; weak D call: TRBD1 (6 bases). This CDR3 is 14 amino acids long. Trimming pared 6 bases from V and 6 bases from J, leaving 17 bases between. Germline V gene lookup returns CDR1 LNHDA and CDR2 SQIVND (reference sequence). The CDR3 sequence: CASRPLYREDGYTF. The CDR3 region has the DNA TGTGCCAGTAGGCCCCTGTACAGGGAGGATGGCTACACCTTC.

V gene TRBV5-1 combines with J gene TRBJ2-5, with D perhaps matching TRBD2 (6 bases). This CDR3 spans 13 amino acids. Germline values: CDR1 SGHRS, CDR2 YFSETQ. V lost 2 bases and J lost 3, with 8 bases in between. DNA of the CDR3: TGCGCCAGCAGCTTCCCGGGGGAAGAGACCCAGTACTTC. This encodes CASSFPGEETQYF.

The chain couples TRBV29-1 to TRBJ1-1, with unresolved D. CDR3 length: 12 residues. Germline V CDR1 and CDR2: SQVTM, ANQGSEA. With 7 bases removed from V and 3 bases from J, the gap between germline ends came to 12 bases. The CDR3 DNA reads as TGCAGCGGCAATTCGGGTTACACTGAAGCTTTCTTT. Translating gives CSGNSGYTEAFF.

This clone was found a few times. CDR3 in amino acids: CASSPSEEWDEQFF. The CDR3 DNA sequence: TGTGCCAGCAGTCCCTCAGAGGAGTGGGATGAGCAGTTCTTC. This chain connects TRBV6-4 to TRBJ2-1, with no clear D. Germline lookup yields CDR1 MRHNA and CDR2 SNTAGT. V lost 5 bases to trimming and J lost 8 bases, with 16 bases between them. The length of the CDR3 is 14 residues.

The genes are TRBV7-9 and TRBJ1-5; D might be TRBD1 (5 bases). V gave up 4 bases and J gave up 0 bases, with 16 bases separating them. This CDR3 comprises 17 residues. Germline CDR1 SEHNR, CDR2 FQNEAQ (reference sequence). The CDR3 loop reads CASSSNQGSLSNQPQHF. In DNA form, the CDR3 reads TGTGCCAGCAGCTCAAACCAGGGCAGTCTTAGCAATCAGCCCCAGCATTTT.

This chain uses TRBV27 with TRBJ1-2, with a weak D call TRBD1 (5 bases). Trimming took off 6 bases at V and 4 bases at J, with 12 bases between the two ends. Germline lookup yields CDR1 MNHEY and CDR2 SMNVEV (reference sequence). This CDR3 region has 13 residues. CDR3 protein: CASRGTGPYGYTF. The DNA for the CDR3 is TGTGCCAGCAGAGGGACTGGACCCTATGGCTACACCTTC.

The chain employs TRBV18 and TRBJ1-1, with D possibly TRBD1 on 6 matching bases. V lost 3 bases and J lost 1, with 12 bases in between. The CDR3 sequence is 15 residues long. Germline assignment: CDR1 KGHSH and CDR2 LQKENI. The DNA for the CDR3 is TGTGCCAGCTCACCCGTAACACAGGGGAACACTGAAGCTTTCTTT. Its translation: CASSPVTQGNTEAFF.

The rearrangement uses TRBV6-4 and TRBJ1-2; D possibly corresponds to TRBD1 (5 bases). The CDR3 totals 15 residues. Looked up from germline, CDR1 is MRHNA and CDR2 is SNTAGT. Between the trimmed V and J ends, which lost 0 bases and 2 bases, there was a span of 10 bases. The CDR3 region has the DNA TGTGCCAGCAGTGACTCCTCGTCAGGGAACTATGGCTACACCTTC. Amino acid sequence: CASSDSSSGNYGYTF.

The chain combines TRBV2 with TRBJ1-1; no definite D call. Germline values: CDR1 SNHLY, CDR2 FYNNEI. V was shortened by 6 bases and J by 10 bases, with 12 bases between the two germline ends. CDR3 length equals 11 residues. The CDR3 DNA sequence: TGTGCCAGCAGCAGAACAATGGGAGCTTTCTTT. Translated, it gives CASSRTMGAFF. Combining the CDR3 with reference TRBV2 and TRBJ1-1 gives the whole variable domain EPEVTQTPSHQVTQMGQEVILRCVPISNHLYFYWYRQILGQKVEFLVSFYNNEISEKSEIFDDQFSVERPDGSNFTLKIRSTKLEDSAMYFCASSRTMGAFFGQGTRLTVV.

The rearrangement links TRBV27 to TRBJ2-3; no reliable D call. The germline gives CDR1 MNHEY, CDR2 SMNVEV (reference sequence). The CDR3 length is 16 residues. Between the trimmed V and J ends, which lost 4 bases and 4 bases, there was a span of 18 bases. DNA for the CDR3: TGTGCCAGCAGTTCAAGGTCAATTAGGGATTCAGATACGCAGTATTTT. Its translation is CASSSRSIRDSDTQYF.

The gene calls are TRBV29-1 and TRBJ1-1; 8 bases are shared with TRBD1. The CDR3 has 13 amino acids. The trim removed 7 bases at V and 8 bases at J, leaving 12 bases unmatched. Germline-derived CDR1 and CDR2 are SQVTM and ANQGSEA. CDR3 coding DNA: TGCAGCGCCGATGGCGGGACAGGCATAGAAGCTTTCTTT. Translating gives CSADGGTGIEAFF. Supplemented by reference TRBV29-1 and TRBJ1-1, the full variable domain reads SAVISQKPSRDICQRGTSLTIQCQVDSQVTMMFWYRQQPGQSLTLIATANQGSEATYESGFVIDKFPISRPNLTFSTLTVSNMSPEDSSIYLCSADGGTGIEAFFGQGTRLTVV.

The chain recombines TRBV18 with TRBJ1-2, with 7 bases lining up with TRBD1. Trimming took 1 base from V and 4 from J; bases not matched to a gene: 9. The CDR3 contains 16 residues. Germline V gene sequence: CDR1 KGHSH, CDR2 LQKENI. CDR3 sequence reads: CASSPRVGGDFYGYTF. The CDR3 DNA follows: TGTGCCAGCTCACCACGTGTAGGGGGCGATTTCTATGGCTACACCTTC. The whole variable domain, filled in from reference TRBV18 and TRBJ1-2, reads NAGVMQNPRHLVRRRGQEARLRCSPMKGHSHVYWYRQLPEEGLKFMVYLQKENIIDESGMPKERFSAEFPKEGPSILRIQQVVRGDSAAYFCASSPRVGGDFYGYTFGSGTRLTVV.

The chain couples TRBV5-1 to TRBJ2-3, with 7 bases identical to TRBD1. This CDR3 region has 15 residues. V gave up 0 bases and J gave up 4 bases; unmatched junction bases: 5. Germline V gene lookup returns CDR1 SGHRS and CDR2 YFSETQ. CDR3 protein: CASSLGRTGPDTQYF. CDR3 bases: TGCGCCAGCAGCTTGGGTAGGACAGGTCCAGATACGCAGTATTTT.

This clone was recorded once. This chain uses TRBV2 with TRBJ1-4; no definite D call. This CDR3 is built from 13 residues. Germline V lookup: CDR1 SNHLY, CDR2 FYNNEI. Trimming cost V 7 bases and J 0 bases, with 6 bases left between them. The CDR3 DNA reads TGTGCCAGCATAAGTGCAACTAATGAAAAACTGTTTTTT. It codes for CASISATNEKLFF.

The chain recombines TRBV27 with TRBJ2-3; D possibly corresponds to TRBD2 (5 bases). Germline CDR1 is MNHEY and CDR2 is SMNVEV (reference sequence). The CDR3 is 14 amino acids. V was cut by 5 bases and J by 4 bases, with 13 bases left in between. For the CDR3, the DNA is TGTGCCAGCAGTACCAACCGCGGGCCAGATACGCAGTATTTT. Its protein product is CASSTNRGPDTQYF.

This chain joins TRBV5-5 and TRBJ2-5, with no clear D. Between the trimmed V and J ends, which lost 1 base and 5 bases, there was a span of 3 bases. The CDR3 extends over 11 amino acids. Germline V lookup: CDR1 SGHKS, CDR2 YYEKEE (reference sequence). The CDR3 sequence: CASSLSETQYF. The CDR3 bases are TGTGCCAGCAGCTTGAGTGAGACCCAGTACTTC. The complete variable domain, with remaining parts taken from reference TRBV5-5 and TRBJ2-5, reads DAGVTQSPTHLIKTRGQQVTLRCSPISGHKSVSWYQQVLGQGPQFIFQYYEKEERGRGNFPDRFSARQFPNYSSELNVNALLLGDSALYLCASSLSETQYFGPGTRLLVL.

The J gene is TRBJ1-2, the V gene TRBV2, with 8 bases fitting TRBD1. Germline values: CDR1 SNHLY, CDR2 FYNNEI. The junction had 7 bases not matched to a gene; V was cut back by 3 bases and J by 7 bases. This CDR3 spans 14 amino acids. This CDR3 is CASSEARTGFGYTF. The CDR3 bases are TGTGCCAGCAGTGAGGCCCGGACAGGGTTTGGCTACACCTTC.

J is TRBJ1-1 and V is TRBV4-2; D is ambiguous. Germline lookup yields CDR1 LGHNA and CDR2 YNFKEQ. The CDR3 length is 11 residues. Deletions cut 1 base from V and 8 bases from J, with 5 bases between. The CDR3 is CASSQGSEAFF. In DNA form, the CDR3 reads TGTGCCAGCAGCCAAGGGTCCGAAGCTTTCTTT.

The gene calls are TRBV7-9 and TRBJ2-4, with 7 bases fitting TRBD2. After removal of 5 bases from V and 1 base from J, the junction contained 11 bases not matched to a gene. CDR3 length equals 17 residues. Per germline, CDR1 SEHNR and CDR2 FQNEAQ (reference sequence). CDR3 nucleotides: TGTGCCAGCAGCCAGGGCCTTGTAGCGGGTGCCAAAAACATTCAGTACTTC. Translation gives CASSQGLVAGAKNIQYF.

This chain links TRBV5-1 with TRBJ1-1, with 9 bases lining up with TRBD1. V lost 3 bases to trimming and J lost 1 base; unmatched junction nucleotides: 7. This CDR3 region has 16 residues. Germline V lookup: CDR1 SGHRS, CDR2 YFSETQ. CDR3 coding DNA: TGCGCCAGCAGCTCAGGGACAGGGTTGAAGAACACTGAAGCTTTCTTT. Protein product: CASSSGTGLKNTEAFF. Based on the CDR3 plus reference TRBV5-1 and TRBJ1-1, the full variable domain is KAGVTQTPRYLIKTRGQQVTLSCSPISGHRSVSWYQQTPGQGLQFLFEYFSETQRNKGNFPGRFSGRQFSNSRSEMNVSTLELGDSALYLCASSSGTGLKNTEAFFGQGTRLTVV.

This chain joins TRBV19 and TRBJ2-3; tentatively, D is TRBD2 (7 bases). Looked up from germline, CDR1 is LNHDA and CDR2 is SQIVND (reference sequence). The CDR3 length is 15 residues. V was trimmed by 9 bases and J by 2 bases, leaving 18 bases between them. The DNA of the CDR3 is TGTGCCAGCGTGGGGGGGGCTCTCGACACAGATACGCAGTATTTT. Translation: CASVGGALDTDTQYF.

The gene calls are TRBV28 and TRBJ2-5; unclear D gene. The CDR3 covers 12 residues. Trimming pared 6 bases from V and 4 bases from J, leaving 9 bases between. Germline V lookup: CDR1 MDHEN, CDR2 SYDVKM. CDR3 bases: TGTGCCAGCAGGGGGTTAATAGAGACCCAGTACTTC. Translated, it gives CASRGLIETQYF.

The chain has TRBV7-2 and TRBJ1-1; the match to TRBD1 covers 8 bases. Germline assignment: CDR1 SGHTA and CDR2 FQGNSA. The CDR3 covers 17 residues. Losses at the gene ends were 5 bases for V and 5 bases for J; bases not matched to a gene: 16. CDR3 sequence: CASSADPLGTGGTEAFF. CDR3 DNA sequence: TGTGCCAGCAGCGCCGATCCCTTGGGGACAGGCGGGACTGAAGCTTTCTTT.

This rearrangement joins TRBV6-1 to TRBJ1-1; no clear D. The V gene's germline CDR1 is MNHNS and CDR2 SASEGT. The CDR3 is 11 residues long. The V and J ends lost 0 bases and 8 bases respectively, with 4 bases between them. CDR3 sequence reads: CASSEAREAFF. The DNA of the CDR3 is TGTGCCAGCAGTGAAGCAAGGGAAGCTTTCTTT.

The chain employs TRBV3-1 (or the pseudogene TRBV3-2) and TRBJ2-5; 7 bases fit TRBD1. V shed 2 bases, J shed 5 bases, and the junction held 5 bases outside the gene matches. The V gene's germline CDR1 is LGHDT and CDR2 YNNKEL (reference sequence). The CDR3 loop spans 14 amino acids. Here the CDR3 DNA reads TGTGCCAGCAGCCAAAATACAGGGGCGGAGACCCAGTACTTC. Translating gives CASSQNTGAETQYF.

The J gene is TRBJ1-2, the V gene TRBV2; a weak D match, TRBD1 (5 bases). In germline, CDR1 is SNHLY, CDR2 FYNNEI. The CDR3 loop spans 13 amino acids. Trimming took 8 bases from V and 6 from J, leaving 16 bases between them. The CDR3 DNA reads TGTGCCAGCGGTTATAGCAGGGTAGATGGCTACACCTTC. Translating it yields CASGYSRVDGYTF.

The J gene is TRBJ2-5, the V gene TRBV10-3; 8 nucleotides agree with TRBD1. Germline V gene sequence: CDR1 ENHRY, CDR2 SYGVKD. The V and J ends lost 6 bases and 4 bases, in that order; junction bases with no gene match: 4. The length of the CDR3 is 13 residues. CDR3 protein: CAIRDRGLETQYF. The CDR3 DNA is TGTGCCATCAGAGACAGGGGTTTAGAGACCCAGTACTTC.

The rearrangement uses TRBV24-1 and TRBJ2-1, with 7 bases aligning to TRBD2. The germline V gene encodes CDR1 KGHDR and CDR2 SFDVKD. CDR3 size: 13 residues. The junction had 3 bases not matched to a gene; V was cut back by 4 bases and J by 7 bases. The CDR3 DNA reads TGTGCCACCAGTGACGGGAGGTTAAATGAGCAGTTCTTC. Residues: CATSDGRLNEQFF.